This T cell receptor (beta chain) was sequenced during a study of T cells in Graves' hyperthyroidism and ophthalmopathy. Used for diagnoses were clinical symptoms, serum thyroxine and TRAb, thyroid ultrasound and orbital computed tomography. Using RNA transcripts as the source, TCR beta CDR3 regions were amplified. With the HTBI primer set, the TCR CDR3 went through a first round of RT-PCR. MiXCR, run by TCRdb on the multiplex PCR reads, gives a single entry per CDR3 protein. Here the sample spans about 550,000 distinct CDR3 sequences, less than 25% being singletons. The CDR3 totals 15 residues. Germline trimming cut 2 bases from V and 4 bases from J; bases unmatched to any gene: 4. Germline V gives CDR1 MRHNA, CDR2 SNTAGT.

Sequencing was done on a sample of blood. V gene TRBV6-4 combines with J gene TRBJ2-1, with 8 bases fitting TRBD2. The TCR comes from a man between 18 and 35 years old with Graves' hyperthyroidism. Here the CDR3 reads CASSDHGGGYNEQFF. As DNA, the CDR3 is TGTGCCAGCAGTGACCATGGCGGGGGGTACAATGAGCAGTTCTTC.